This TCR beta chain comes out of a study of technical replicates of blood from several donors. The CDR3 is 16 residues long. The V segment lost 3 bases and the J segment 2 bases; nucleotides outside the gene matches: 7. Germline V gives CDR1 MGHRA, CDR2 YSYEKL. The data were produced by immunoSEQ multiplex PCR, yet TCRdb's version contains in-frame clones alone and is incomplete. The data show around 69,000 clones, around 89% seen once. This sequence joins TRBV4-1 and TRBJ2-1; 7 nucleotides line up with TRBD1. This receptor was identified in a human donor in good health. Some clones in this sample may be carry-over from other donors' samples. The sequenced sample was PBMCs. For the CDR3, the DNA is TGCGCCAGCAGCCATACACAGGGGAAGACCTACAATGAGCAGTTCTTC. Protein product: CASSHTQGKTYNEQFF.